This T cell receptor beta chain was identified during a study of T cells in Graves' hyperthyroidism and ophthalmopathy. Study-wide background: Peripheral blood collection took place at initial diagnosis, before any treatment.

For this clonotype: Its antigen is unknown.

Hyperthyroidism was newly diagnosed in patients aged 18 to 65 (duration under 2 months). Amplified TCR beta CDR3 regions derived from RNA transcripts. HTBI primers were used for first-round RT-PCR of the TCR CDR3. TCRdb independently ran MiXCR on the multiplex PCR reads; one entry per CDR3 protein. Here the sample spans fewer than 900,000 distinct CDR3 sequences, 15% to 20% being singletons. The CDR3 sequence is 13 residues long. CDR1 and CDR2 (germline): SQVTM, ANQGSEA. V was pared by 6 bases and J by 1 base, with 12 bases between. Points from the study as a whole: Ophthalmopathy was separated from stable hyperthyroidism by a 13 V-J model.

The clonotype was recovered from a man younger than 35 with Graves' hyperthyroidism. V and J are TRBV29-1 and TRBJ1-1, with a possible D match to TRBD1 (5 bases). The specimen sequenced was blood. The CDR3 nucleotides are TGCAGCGTCACGTCTGGGGGGAACACTGAAGCTTTCTTT. Protein sequence: CSVTSGGNTEAFF.